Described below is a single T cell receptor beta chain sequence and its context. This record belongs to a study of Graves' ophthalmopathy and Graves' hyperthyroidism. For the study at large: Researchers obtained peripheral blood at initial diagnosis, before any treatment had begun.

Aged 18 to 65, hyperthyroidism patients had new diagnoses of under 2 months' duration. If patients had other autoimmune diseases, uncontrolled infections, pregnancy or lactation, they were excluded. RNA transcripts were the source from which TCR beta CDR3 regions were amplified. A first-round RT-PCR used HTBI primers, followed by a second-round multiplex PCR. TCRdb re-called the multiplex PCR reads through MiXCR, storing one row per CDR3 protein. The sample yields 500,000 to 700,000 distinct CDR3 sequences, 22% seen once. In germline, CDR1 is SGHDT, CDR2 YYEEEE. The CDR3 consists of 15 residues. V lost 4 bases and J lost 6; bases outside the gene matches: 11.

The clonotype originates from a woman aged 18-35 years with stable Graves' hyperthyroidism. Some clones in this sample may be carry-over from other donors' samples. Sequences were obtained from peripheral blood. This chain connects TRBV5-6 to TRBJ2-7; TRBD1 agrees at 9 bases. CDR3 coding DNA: TGTGCCAGCAGCGGACCGGGACAGGGTAGTTTCGAGCAGTACTTC. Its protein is CASSGPGQGSFEQYF.